Shown below are 5 T cell receptor beta chains from a single sample sequenced in a study of vaccination and CD4 T cells after COVID-19. Time point given: late sampling 161 to 241 days after vaccination in three convalescent patients. Treatment indicated: roughly 11-day PBMC culture with coronavirus spike peptide pools or control peptides (ViraFEST assay). Sequence data for DNA of cultured CD4+ T cells were generated by the Oncomine TCR Beta short-read assay. TCRdb reprocessed the PCR reads with MiXCR, giving one entry per CDR3 protein. The sample shows roughly 20,000 distinct CDR3 sequences, roughly 50% of them seen only once. Their recognized antigens are unknown. This specimen was CD4+ T cells from blood, cultured in vitro, taken about 7 months after SARS-CoV-2 vaccination. These receptors all come from a human donor who had recovered from COVID-19.

The genes are TRBV20-1 and TRBJ2-7; TRBD1 agrees at 8 bases. This CDR3 comprises 12 residues. Germline assignment: CDR1 DFQATT and CDR2 SNEGSKA (reference sequence). With V trimmed by 6 bases and J by 3 bases, 4 bases remained unmatched. The chain's CDR3 is CSARQGYYEQYF. The CDR3 DNA is TGCAGTGCGAGACAGGGGTACTACGAGCAGTACTTC.

The genes are TRBV7-3 and TRBJ2-7, with D possibly called TRBD1 or TRBD2 (6 bases each). This CDR3 has 13 amino acids. V was trimmed by 8 bases and J by 5 bases, leaving 16 bases between them. Germline V lookup: CDR1 SGHTA, CDR2 FQGTGA. The CDR3: CASPQGLFDEQYF. Here the CDR3 DNA reads TGTGCCAGCCCACAGGGACTTTTTGACGAGCAGTACTTC.

The chain links TRBV11-2 to TRBJ1-1; D remains unclear. The CDR3 runs to 13 residues. Trimming stripped 5 bases from V and 6 bases from J, with 13 bases between. Germline V CDR1 and CDR2: SGHAT, FQNNGV. The CDR3 nucleotides are TGTGCCAGCAGCACACAAAGCCGGGCTGAAGCTTTCTTT. This translates into CASSTQSRAEAFF.

This clonotype has just one count. V and J are TRBV10-3 and TRBJ2-7; no definite D call. Trimming cost V 6 bases and J 4 bases, with 13 bases left between them. The germline CDR1 and CDR2 sequences are ENHRY and SYGVKD. CDR3 length equals 13 residues. The CDR3 here is CAIRFEDRYEQYF. CDR3 nucleotides: TGTGCCATCAGGTTCGAAGATAGATACGAGCAGTACTTC.

This clonotype came up once. The chain uses TRBV11-3 and TRBJ2-2; 9 positions match TRBD1. Looked up from germline, CDR1 is SGHNT and CDR2 is YENEEA. This CDR3 spans 17 amino acids. The V and J ends lost 4 bases and 7 bases, in that order; junction bases with no gene match: 13. The CDR3 region is CASSSHYRGRGSGELFF. CDR3 bases: TGTGCCAGCAGCTCCCACTACAGGGGGCGAGGGAGCGGGGAGCTGTTTTTT. Using reference TRBV11-3 and TRBJ2-2 for the parts outside the CDR3, the full variable domain is EAGVVQSPRYKIIEKKQPVAFWCNPISGHNTLYWYLQNLGQGPELLIRYENEEAVDDSQLPKDRFSAERLKGVDSTLKIQPAELGDSAVYLCASSSHYRGRGSGELFFGEGSRLTVL.